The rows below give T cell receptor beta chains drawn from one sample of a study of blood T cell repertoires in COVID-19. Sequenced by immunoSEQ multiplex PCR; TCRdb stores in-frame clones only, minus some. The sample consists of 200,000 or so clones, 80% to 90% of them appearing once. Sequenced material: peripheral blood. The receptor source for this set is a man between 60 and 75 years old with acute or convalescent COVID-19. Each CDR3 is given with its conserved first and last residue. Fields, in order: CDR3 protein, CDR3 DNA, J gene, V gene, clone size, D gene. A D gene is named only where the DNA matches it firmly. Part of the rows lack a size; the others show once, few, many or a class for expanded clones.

cdr3_aa: CASSYAGVGTDTQYF
cdr3_nt: TGTGCCAGCAGCTACGCGGGGGTGGGCACAGATACGCAGTATTTT
j_call: TRBJ2-3
v_call: TRBV5-5
clone_size: NA
d_call: TRBD2

cdr3_aa: CASRMEHSGNTIYF
cdr3_nt: TGTGCCAGCAGGATGGAGCACTCTGGAAACACCATATATTTT
j_call: TRBJ1-3
v_call: TRBV6-5
clone_size: NA
d_call: NA

cdr3_aa: CASSTTGLAGGWNEQFF
cdr3_nt: TGTGCCAGCAGCACGACGGGACTAGCGGGAGGGTGGAATGAGCAGTTCTTC
j_call: TRBJ2-1
v_call: TRBV11-2
clone_size: NA
d_call: TRBD2

cdr3_aa: CASSPRTGRPYNSPLHF
cdr3_nt: TGTGCCAGCAGTCCCCGGACAGGGAGACCCTATAATTCACCCCTCCACTTT
j_call: TRBJ1-6
v_call: TRBV28
clone_size: NA
d_call: TRBD1

cdr3_aa: CASSLGGQGPEQYF
cdr3_nt: TGTGCCAGCAGCTTAGGTGGACAGGGCCCCGAGCAGTACTTC
j_call: TRBJ2-7
v_call: TRBV7-8
clone_size: NA
d_call: TRBD1

cdr3_aa: CASSVGTGVYEQYF
cdr3_nt: TGTGCCAGCTCCGTCGGGACAGGGGTCTACGAGCAGTACTTC
j_call: TRBJ2-7
v_call: TRBV18
clone_size: NA
d_call: TRBD1

cdr3_aa: CASSPAGGAGQPQHF
cdr3_nt: TGTGCCAGTAGTCCCGCGGGGGGGGCCGGTCAGCCCCAGCATTTT
j_call: TRBJ1-5
v_call: TRBV19
clone_size: NA
d_call: NA

cdr3_aa: CASGESANTGELFF
cdr3_nt: TGTGCCAGCGGAGAAAGTGCGAACACCGGGGAGCTGTTTTTT
j_call: TRBJ2-2
v_call: TRBV2
clone_size: NA
d_call: NA

cdr3_aa: CASSSQGAVSYTF
cdr3_nt: TGTGCCAGCAGTTCGCAGGGGGCAGTGAGCTACACCTTC
j_call: TRBJ1-2
v_call: TRBV9
clone_size: NA
d_call: TRBD1

cdr3_aa: CASSPWDRKESISNQPQHF
cdr3_nt: TGTGCCAGTAGTCCTTGGGACAGGAAGGAGTCGATAAGCAATCAGCCCCAGCATTTT
j_call: TRBJ1-5
v_call: TRBV19
clone_size: NA
d_call: TRBD1

cdr3_aa: CASSFSPTSIYEQYF
cdr3_nt: TGTGCCAGCAGTTTTTCTCCGACTAGCATCTACGAGCAGTACTTC
j_call: TRBJ2-7
v_call: TRBV7-2
clone_size: NA
d_call: TRBD2

cdr3_aa: CASSLDRAYEQYF
cdr3_nt: TGTGCCAGCAGCTTAGATCGGGCCTACGAGCAGTACTTC
j_call: TRBJ2-7
v_call: TRBV7-2
clone_size: NA
d_call: NA

cdr3_aa: CASSIVGGGDTQYF
cdr3_nt: TGTGCCAGTAGTATAGTGGGAGGCGGAGATACGCAGTATTTT
j_call: TRBJ2-3
v_call: TRBV19
clone_size: NA
d_call: NA

cdr3_aa: CASSFFSGIVDTQYF
cdr3_nt: TGTGCCAGCAGCTTCTTTAGCGGGATCGTAGATACGCAGTATTTT
j_call: TRBJ2-3
v_call: TRBV7-9
clone_size: NA
d_call: TRBD2

cdr3_aa: CASSLTGQGSDTQYF
cdr3_nt: TGTGCCAGTAGTCTTACAGGACAGGGGTCAGATACGCAGTATTTT
j_call: TRBJ2-3
v_call: TRBV19
clone_size: NA
d_call: TRBD1

cdr3_aa: CASSFRQETQYF
cdr3_nt: TGTGCCAGCTCATTCAGGCAAGAGACCCAGTACTTC
j_call: TRBJ2-5
v_call: TRBV6-5
clone_size: few
d_call: NA

cdr3_aa: CAISAQENNQPQHF
cdr3_nt: TGTGCCATCAGTGCCCAGGAAAACAATCAGCCCCAGCATTTT
j_call: TRBJ1-5
v_call: TRBV10-3
clone_size: NA
d_call: NA

cdr3_aa: CASSEGVPATGNTIYF
cdr3_nt: TGTGCCAGCAGTGAGGGGGTGCCAGCGACTGGAAACACCATATATTTT
j_call: TRBJ1-3
v_call: TRBV28
clone_size: NA
d_call: NA

cdr3_aa: CASSPNRGTGTGEQYF
cdr3_nt: TGTGCCAGCTCACCTAACCGGGGGACAGGGACTGGCGAGCAGTACTTC
j_call: TRBJ2-7
v_call: TRBV18
clone_size: NA
d_call: TRBD1

cdr3_aa: CASSLLAGLPSDTQYF
cdr3_nt: TGTGCCAGCAGCTTACTAGCGGGCCTTCCCTCAGATACGCAGTATTTT
j_call: TRBJ2-3
v_call: TRBV7-2
clone_size: NA
d_call: TRBD2

cdr3_aa: CASSFQGGSGNTIYF
cdr3_nt: TGCGCCAGCAGCTTTCAAGGGGGCTCTGGAAACACCATATATTTT
j_call: TRBJ1-3
v_call: TRBV5-1
clone_size: few
d_call: NA

cdr3_aa: CASSYAGAAANEQFF
cdr3_nt: TGTGCCAGCAGTTACGCGGGAGCCGCCGCAAATGAGCAGTTCTTC
j_call: TRBJ2-1
v_call: TRBV6-5
clone_size: NA
d_call: TRBD2

cdr3_aa: CAVTGEGNEQFF
cdr3_nt: TGTGCCGTTACCGGGGAGGGCAATGAGCAGTTCTTC
j_call: TRBJ2-1
v_call: TRBV10-3
clone_size: NA
d_call: TRBD2

cdr3_aa: CASTWGGNTEAFF
cdr3_nt: TGTGCCAGCACCTGGGGAGGGAACACTGAAGCTTTCTTT
j_call: TRBJ1-1
v_call: TRBV5-6
clone_size: NA
d_call: NA

cdr3_aa: CASSYYGGTTDTQYF
cdr3_nt: TGTGCCAGCAGTTACTACGGGGGAACCACAGATACGCAGTATTTT
j_call: TRBJ2-3
v_call: TRBV6-6
clone_size: NA
d_call: NA

cdr3_aa: CASSLGQGSHEQYF
cdr3_nt: TGCGCCAGCAGCTTGGGACAGGGGAGCCACGAGCAGTACTTC
j_call: TRBJ2-7
v_call: TRBV5-1
clone_size: NA
d_call: TRBD1

cdr3_aa: CASSDRKAYNEQFF
cdr3_nt: TGTGCCAGCAGCGACAGGAAGGCCTACAATGAGCAGTTCTTC
j_call: TRBJ2-1
v_call: TRBV28
clone_size: once
d_call: NA

cdr3_aa: CASSPTGRTSGREQYF
cdr3_nt: TGTGCCAGCAGCCCTACAGGCAGGACTAGCGGGCGCGAGCAGTACTTC
j_call: TRBJ2-7
v_call: TRBV6-2/TRBV6-3
clone_size: NA
d_call: TRBD2

cdr3_aa: CASSDGATQYF
cdr3_nt: TGTGCCAGCAGTGATGGGGCGACCCAGTACTTC
j_call: TRBJ2-5
v_call: TRBV6-1
clone_size: once
d_call: NA

cdr3_aa: CAIYRGSGELFF
cdr3_nt: TGTGCCATCTACCGGGGGTCCGGGGAGCTGTTTTTT
j_call: TRBJ2-2
v_call: TRBV10-3
clone_size: NA
d_call: NA